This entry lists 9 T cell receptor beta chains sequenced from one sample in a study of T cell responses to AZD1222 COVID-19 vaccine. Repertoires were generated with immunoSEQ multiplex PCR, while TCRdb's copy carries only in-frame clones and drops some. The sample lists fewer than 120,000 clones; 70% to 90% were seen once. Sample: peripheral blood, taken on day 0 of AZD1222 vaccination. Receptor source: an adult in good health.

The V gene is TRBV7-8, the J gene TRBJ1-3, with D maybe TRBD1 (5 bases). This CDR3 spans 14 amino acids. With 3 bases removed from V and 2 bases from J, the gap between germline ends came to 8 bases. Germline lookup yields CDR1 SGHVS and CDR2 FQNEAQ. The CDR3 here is CASSFQGAGNTIYF. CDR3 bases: TGTGCCAGCAGCTTCCAAGGGGCTGGAAACACCATATATTTT.

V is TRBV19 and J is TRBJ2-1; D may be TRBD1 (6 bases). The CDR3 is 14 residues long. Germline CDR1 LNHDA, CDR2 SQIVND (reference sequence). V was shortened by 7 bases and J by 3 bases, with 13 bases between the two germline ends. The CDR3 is CASTLTGNYNEQFF. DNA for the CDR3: TGTGCCAGTACCCTGACAGGAAACTACAATGAGCAGTTCTTC.

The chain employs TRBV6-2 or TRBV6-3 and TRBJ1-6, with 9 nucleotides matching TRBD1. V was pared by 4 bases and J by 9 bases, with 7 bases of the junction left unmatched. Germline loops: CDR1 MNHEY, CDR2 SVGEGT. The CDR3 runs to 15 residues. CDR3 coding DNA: TGTGCCAGCAGTTCCGCCGGGACAGGGATTTCACCCCTCCACTTT. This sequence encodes CASSSAGTGISPLHF.

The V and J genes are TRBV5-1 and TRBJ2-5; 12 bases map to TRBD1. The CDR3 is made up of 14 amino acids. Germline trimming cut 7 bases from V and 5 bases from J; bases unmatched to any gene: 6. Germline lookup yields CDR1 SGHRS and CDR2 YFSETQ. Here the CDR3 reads CASARDRGQETQYF. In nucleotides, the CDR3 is TGCGCCAGCGCCCGGGACAGGGGGCAGGAGACCCAGTACTTC.

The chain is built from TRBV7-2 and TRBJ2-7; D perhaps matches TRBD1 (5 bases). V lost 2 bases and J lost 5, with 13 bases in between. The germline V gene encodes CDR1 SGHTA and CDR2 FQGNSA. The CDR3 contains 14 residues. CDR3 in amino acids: CASSLSRQGNEQYF. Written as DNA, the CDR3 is TGTGCCAGCAGCTTATCGAGGCAGGGAAACGAGCAGTACTTC.

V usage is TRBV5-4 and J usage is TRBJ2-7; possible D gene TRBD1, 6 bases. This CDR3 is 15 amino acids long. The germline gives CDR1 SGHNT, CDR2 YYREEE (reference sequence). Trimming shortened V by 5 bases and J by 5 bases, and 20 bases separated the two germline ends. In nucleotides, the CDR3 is TGTGCCAGCAGGCAGGGGCCTTCATCCCAGGACGAGCAGTACTTC. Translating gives CASRQGPSSQDEQYF.

The CDR3 reads CASSSSPEGAEAFF. The CDR3, as DNA: TGTGCCAGCTCCTCTTCACCCGAGGGCGCTGAAGCTTTCTTT. V gene TRBV9 combines with J gene TRBJ1-1; D call uncertain. CDR1 and CDR2 (germline): SGDLS, YYNGEE. The CDR3 is 14 residues long. V was cut by 7 bases and J by 6 bases, with 19 bases left in between.

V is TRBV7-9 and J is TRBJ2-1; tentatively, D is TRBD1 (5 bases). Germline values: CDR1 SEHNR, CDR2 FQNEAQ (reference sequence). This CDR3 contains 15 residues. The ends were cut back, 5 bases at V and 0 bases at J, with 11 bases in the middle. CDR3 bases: TGTGCCAGCAGCGATGGGGCGAGCTCCTACAATGAGCAGTTCTTC. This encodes CASSDGASSYNEQFF. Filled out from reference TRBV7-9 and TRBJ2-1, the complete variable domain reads DTGVSQNPRHKITKRGQNVTFRCDPISEHNRLYWYRQTLGQGPEFLTYFQNEAQLEKSRLLSDRFSAERPKGSFSTLEIQRTEQGDSAMYLCASSDGASSYNEQFFGPGTRLTVL.

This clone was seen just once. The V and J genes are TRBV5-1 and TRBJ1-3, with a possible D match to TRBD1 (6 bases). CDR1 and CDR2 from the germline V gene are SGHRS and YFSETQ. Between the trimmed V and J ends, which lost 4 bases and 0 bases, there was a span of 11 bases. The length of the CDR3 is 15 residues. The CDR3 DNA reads TGCGCCAGCAGCCAGCAGGGGATCTCTGGAAACACCATATATTTT. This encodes CASSQQGISGNTIYF.